This entry concerns a single T cell receptor beta chain. Its specificity is not known. This sample stems from a study of glioma-infiltrating T cells. The CDR3 loop spans 16 amino acids. The V end was cut by 0 bases, the J end by 1 base, with 12 bases between. CDR1 and CDR2 from the germline V gene are LGHDT and YNNKEL (reference sequence). General study results and limits: Above-expected tissue-blood divergence occurred in all gliomas, most in low-grade ones. Very few CDR3 sequences were shared between tissue and blood.

The iRepertoire nested amplicon-rescue multiplex PCR amplified TCR alpha and beta CDR3s from RNA. Tissue mRNA or PBMC total RNA, roughly 100-400 ng, went into one-step reverse transcription and amplification. MiXCR, run by TCRdb on the multiplex PCR reads, gives a single entry per CDR3 protein. The sample consists of about 180,000 distinct CDR3 sequences, under 55% of them appearing once. The TCR sequence derives from a human donor with low-grade glioma or glioblastoma, undergoing nonglioma brain surgery, or in good health (not recorded which). The specimen was glioma tissue, nonneoplastic brain tissue, or PBMCs (not recorded which). The chain links TRBV3-1 to TRBJ1-1; D is perhaps TRBD1 (5 bases). DNA of the CDR3: TGTGCCAGCAGCCAAGAAAGGGGTTCCACGAACACTGAAGCTTTCTTT. The encoded protein is CASSQERGSTNTEAFF. Full variable domain (missing parts from reference TRBV3-1 and TRBJ1-1): DTAVSQTPKYLVTQMGNDKSIKCEQNLGHDTMYWYKQDSKKFLKIMFSYNNKELIINETVPNRFSPKSPDKAHLNLHINSLELGDSAVYFCASSQERGSTNTEAFFGQGTRLTVV.